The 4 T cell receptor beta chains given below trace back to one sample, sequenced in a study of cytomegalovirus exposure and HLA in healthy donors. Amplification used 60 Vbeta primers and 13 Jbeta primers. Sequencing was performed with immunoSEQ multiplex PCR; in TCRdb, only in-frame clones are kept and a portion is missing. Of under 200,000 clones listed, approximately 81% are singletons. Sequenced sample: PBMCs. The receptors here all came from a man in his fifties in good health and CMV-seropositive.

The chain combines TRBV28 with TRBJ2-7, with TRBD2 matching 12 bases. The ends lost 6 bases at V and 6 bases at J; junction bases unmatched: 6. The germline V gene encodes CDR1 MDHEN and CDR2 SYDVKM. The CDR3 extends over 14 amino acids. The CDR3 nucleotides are TGTGCCAGCAGCCGCCCTAGCGGGAGGGCCGAGCAGTACTTC. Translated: CASSRPSGRAEQYF.

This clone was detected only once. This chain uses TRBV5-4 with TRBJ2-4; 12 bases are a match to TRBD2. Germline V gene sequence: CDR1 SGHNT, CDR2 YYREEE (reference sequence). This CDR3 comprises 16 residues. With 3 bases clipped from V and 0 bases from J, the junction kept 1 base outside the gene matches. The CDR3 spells CASSSLAGGAKNIQYF. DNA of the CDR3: TGTGCCAGCAGCTCACTAGCGGGGGGAGCCAAAAACATTCAGTACTTC. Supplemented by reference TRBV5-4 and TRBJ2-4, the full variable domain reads ETGVTQSPTHLIKTRGQQVTLRCSSQSGHNTVSWYQQALGQGPQFIFQYYREEENGRGNFPPRFSGLQFPNYSSELNVNALELDDSALYLCASSSLAGGAKNIQYFGAGTRLSVL.

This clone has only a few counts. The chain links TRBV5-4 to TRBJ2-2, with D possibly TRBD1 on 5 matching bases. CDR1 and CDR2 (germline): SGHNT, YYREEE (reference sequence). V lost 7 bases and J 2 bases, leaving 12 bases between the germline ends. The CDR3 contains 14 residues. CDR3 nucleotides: TGTGCCAGCCGATTGGACACCAACACCGGGGAGCTGTTTTTT. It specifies CASRLDTNTGELFF.

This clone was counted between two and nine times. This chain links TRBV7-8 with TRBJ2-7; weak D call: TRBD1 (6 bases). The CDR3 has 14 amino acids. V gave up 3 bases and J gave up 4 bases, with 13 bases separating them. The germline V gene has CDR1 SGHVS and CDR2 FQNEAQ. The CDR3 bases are TGTGCCAGCAGCTTGGGACACATCTTTTACGAGCAGTACTTC. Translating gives CASSLGHIFYEQYF.